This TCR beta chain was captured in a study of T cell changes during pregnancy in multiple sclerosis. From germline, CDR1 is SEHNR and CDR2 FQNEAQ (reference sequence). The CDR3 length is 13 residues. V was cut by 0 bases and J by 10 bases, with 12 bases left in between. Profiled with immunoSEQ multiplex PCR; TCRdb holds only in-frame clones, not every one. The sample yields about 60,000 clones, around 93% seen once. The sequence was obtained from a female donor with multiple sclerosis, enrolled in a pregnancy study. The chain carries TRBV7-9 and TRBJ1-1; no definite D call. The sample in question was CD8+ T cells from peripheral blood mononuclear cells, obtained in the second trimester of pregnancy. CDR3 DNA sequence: TGTGCCAGCAGCTTAGCGATAACATTTGGAGCTTTCTTT. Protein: CASSLAITFGAFF.